The 23 T cell receptor beta chains listed next were all sequenced from one sample in a study of blood T cell repertoires in COVID-19. Profiling relied on immunoSEQ multiplex PCR, and the TCRdb table lists in-frame clones only, not all of them. The sample consists of hundreds of thousands of clones, approximately 85% of them appearing once. Sequencing was performed on PBMCs or T cells enriched from blood (not recorded which). Source of these receptors: a man aged 25 to 45 who had recovered from COVID-19.

This clone was seen a few times. The chain couples TRBV5-1 to TRBJ1-3; D is undetermined. V was trimmed by 5 bases and J by 2 bases, leaving 14 bases between them. Germline V CDR1 and CDR2: SGHRS, YFSETQ. The CDR3 sequence is 15 residues long. CDR3 loop: CASRITAAPGNTIYF. CDR3 coding DNA: TGCGCCAGCAGGATTACAGCGGCTCCTGGAAACACCATATATTTT.

This sequence joins TRBV6-5 and TRBJ2-1; tentatively, D is TRBD1 (6 bases). This CDR3 spans 13 amino acids. CDR1 is MNHEY and CDR2 is SVGAGI in the germline V gene. The ends were cut back, 6 bases at V and 6 bases at J, with 12 bases in the middle. The chain's CDR3 is CASSSRDTNEQFF. CDR3 sequence (DNA): TGTGCCAGCAGCTCCCGGGACACCAATGAGCAGTTCTTC.

The chain has TRBV20-1 and TRBJ2-7, with 9 bases aligning to TRBD1. CDR3 length: 12 residues. Germline V CDR1 and CDR2: DFQATT, SNEGSKA (reference sequence). V was clipped by 3 bases and J by 5 bases; unmatched bases: 2. CDR3 residues: CSASGTGHEQYF. CDR3 sequence (DNA): TGCAGTGCTAGTGGGACAGGGCACGAGCAGTACTTC.

The rearrangement uses TRBV5-6 and TRBJ1-1; no clear D gene. Between the trimmed V and J ends, which lost 0 bases and 7 bases, there was a span of 10 bases. Germline CDR1 reads SGHDT; CDR2 reads YYEEEE. There are 13 residues in the CDR3. The CDR3 sequence: CASSLGRVGEAFF. CDR3 nucleotide sequence: TGTGCCAGCAGCTTGGGGAGGGTTGGTGAAGCTTTCTTT.

This clone appeared a single time. Here the CDR3 DNA reads TGTGCCAGCAGCCGGACAGGGGGGCGAACTGAAGCTTTCTTT. This sequence encodes CASSRTGGRTEAFF. The chain recombines TRBV3-1 (or the pseudogene TRBV3-2) with TRBJ1-1; 10 nucleotides agree with TRBD1. Per the germline V gene, CDR1 is LGHDT and CDR2 is YNNKEL (reference sequence). The CDR3 has 14 amino acids. With V trimmed by 4 bases and J by 5 bases, 4 bases remained unmatched.

The chain uses TRBV3-1 (or the pseudogene TRBV3-2) and TRBJ2-1; 7 bases fit TRBD1. V lost 0 bases, J lost 4 bases, and 18 bases stayed unmatched. CDR1 and CDR2 (germline): LGHDT, YNNKEL (reference sequence). The CDR3 runs 20 residues. The CDR3 nucleotides read TGTGCCAGCAGCCAAGATCGACGGCAGGGGGATGCCTTGGGGTACAATGAGCAGTTCTTC. Protein sequence: CASSQDRRQGDALGYNEQFF.

J is TRBJ2-2 and V is TRBV12-3 or TRBV12-4, with a tentative D call TRBD1 (6 bases). This CDR3 contains 13 residues. Trimming removed 6 bases from V and 2 bases from J, with 7 bases in between. The CDR3 sequence: CASRGQNTGELFF. CDR3 DNA: TGTGCCAGCAGGGGACAAAACACCGGGGAGCTGTTTTTT.

The count of this clone is one. The chain joins TRBV4-3 to TRBJ2-1; perhaps TRBD2 as D (6 bases). V gave up 4 bases and J gave up 5 bases, with 18 bases separating them. The CDR3 loop spans 16 amino acids. Germline loops: CDR1 LGHNA, CDR2 YSLEER. The CDR3 loop is CASSRKFTTGDNEQFF. The CDR3 DNA sequence: TGCGCCAGCAGCCGTAAATTTACTACGGGGGACAATGAGCAGTTCTTC.

This chain uses TRBV6-4 with TRBJ1-1, with a possible D match to TRBD1 (6 bases). Per the germline V gene, CDR1 is MRHNA and CDR2 is SNTAGT. Deletions cut 0 bases from V and 11 bases from J, with 19 bases between. The CDR3 has 15 residues. The CDR3 protein is CASSDSSRGGGMAFF. CDR3 in DNA: TGTGCCAGCAGTGACTCGAGTCGGGGAGGGGGTATGGCTTTCTTT.

The chain recombines TRBV2 with TRBJ1-5; TRBD1 matches at 9 bases. The CDR3 runs 16 residues. J gave up 10 bases and V 5 bases, and 15 bases lay outside the gene matches. Germline CDR1 reads SNHLY; CDR2 reads FYNNEI. CDR3 DNA sequence: TGTGCCAGCAGTTTCTTACAGGGGGCGGGCCGGGCCCCCCAGCATTTT. Translating it yields CASSFLQGAGRAPQHF.

The chain has TRBV5-1 and TRBJ2-5, with a possible D match to TRBD1 (5 bases). The CDR3 spans 15 residues. Trimming took 0 bases from V and 2 from J, leaving 11 bases between them. In germline, CDR1 is SGHRS, CDR2 YFSETQ. CDR3 DNA: TGCGCCAGCAGCTTGGGGGGCCAAACTCAAGAGACCCAGTACTTC. Residues: CASSLGGQTQETQYF.

This chain links TRBV6-2 or TRBV6-3 with TRBJ2-7; tentatively, D is TRBD1 (5 bases). The CDR3 has 12 amino acids. Germline V gene data show CDR1 as MNHEY and CDR2 as SVGEGT. V shed 6 bases and J shed 3 bases, with 9 bases lying between them. DNA for the CDR3: TGTGCCAGCAGCCGACAGATCTACGAGCAGTACTTC. As protein: CASSRQIYEQYF.

This clone was found once. The rearrangement joins TRBV7-8 to TRBJ2-7, with 10 bases identical to TRBD1. Per the germline V gene, CDR1 is SGHVS and CDR2 is FQNEAQ. This CDR3 has 15 amino acids. The V and J ends lost 5 bases and 7 bases, in that order; junction bases with no gene match: 11. The CDR3 DNA reads as TGTGCCAGCAGCGCCCAGACAGGGGGCTCGGGGGAGCAGTACTTC. Translated: CASSAQTGGSGEQYF.

This chain joins TRBV30 and TRBJ2-4; no definite D call. This CDR3 is 14 amino acids long. Between the trimmed V and J ends, which lost 1 base and 0 bases, there was a span of 7 bases. Germline V gene sequence: CDR1 GTSNPN, CDR2 SVGIG (reference sequence). The CDR3 spells CAWSAGSAKNIQYF. CDR3 sequence (DNA): TGTGCCTGGAGTGCCGGGTCAGCCAAAAACATTCAGTACTTC.

The chain has TRBV3-1 (or the pseudogene TRBV3-2) and TRBJ2-7; 7 bases line up with TRBD1. CDR1 and CDR2 (germline): LGHDT, YNNKEL (reference sequence). The CDR3 extends over 13 amino acids. Trimming removed 0 bases from V and 5 bases from J; junction bases left unmatched: 1. CDR3 coding DNA: TGTGCCAGCAGCCAAGACACAGGGGACGAGCAGTACTTC. Translating gives CASSQDTGDEQYF.

The chain carries TRBV10-3 and TRBJ2-7; 11 nucleotides align to TRBD1. This CDR3 spans 15 amino acids. Looked up from germline, CDR1 is ENHRY and CDR2 is SYGVKD. The V gene end was trimmed by 6 bases and the J gene end by 2 bases; junction bases not matched to a gene: 6. This CDR3 reads CAISEPGQGAYEQYF. As DNA, the CDR3 is TGTGCCATCAGCGAACCGGGACAGGGGGCCTACGAGCAGTACTTC.

A few counts support this clone. The V call is TRBV30, the J call TRBJ1-2, with a tentative D call TRBD1 (5 bases). Trimming took off 6 bases at V and 2 bases at J, with 19 bases between the two ends. This CDR3 spans 15 amino acids. Germline V lookup: CDR1 GTSNPN, CDR2 SVGIG (reference sequence). CDR3 sequence reads: CACLQDSLGNYGYTF. The CDR3 bases are TGTGCCTGCCTGCAAGACAGTCTGGGAAACTATGGCTACACCTTC.

This clone was observed a handful of times. The chain uses TRBV6-5 and TRBJ1-1; TRBD1 agrees at 9 bases. Germline trimming cut 6 bases from V and 5 bases from J; bases unmatched to any gene: 4. This CDR3 spans 13 amino acids. Germline V lookup: CDR1 MNHEY, CDR2 SVGAGI. The CDR3 sequence: CASRMTGGTEAFF. The DNA of the CDR3 is TGTGCCAGCAGGATGACAGGGGGAACTGAAGCTTTCTTT.

V is TRBV7-2 and J is TRBJ2-1; 14 bases are shared with TRBD2. V gave up 5 bases and J gave up 4 bases; unmatched junction bases: 4. Per the germline V gene, CDR1 is SGHTA and CDR2 is FQGNSA. The CDR3 is made up of 16 amino acids. Here the CDR3 reads CASSAGTSGGYNEQFF. In nucleotides, the CDR3 is TGTGCCAGCAGCGCGGGGACTAGCGGGGGATACAATGAGCAGTTCTTC. Full variable domain (missing parts from reference TRBV7-2 and TRBJ2-1): GAGVSQSPSNKVTEKGKDVELRCDPISGHTALYWYRQSLGQGLEFLIYFQGNSAPDKSGLPSDRFSAERTGGSVSTLTIQRTQQEDSAVYLCASSAGTSGGYNEQFFGPGTRLTVL.

The V and J genes are TRBV9 and TRBJ1-1, with 8 bases fitting TRBD1. With V trimmed by 2 bases and J by 4 bases, 10 bases remained unmatched. Germline CDR1 and CDR2: SGDLS and YYNGEE. This CDR3 has 16 residues. The CDR3 reads CASSVSLKTGGTEAFF. CDR3 nucleotides: TGTGCCAGCAGCGTTTCCTTGAAAACAGGGGGCACTGAAGCTTTCTTT.

The J gene is TRBJ1-2, the V gene TRBV4-2; no reliable D call. The CDR3 loop spans 16 amino acids. V gave up 4 bases and J gave up 3 bases, with 18 bases separating them. The germline V gene has CDR1 LGHNA and CDR2 YNFKEQ. The CDR3 spells CASSRTAIVEDYGYTF. In DNA form, the CDR3 reads TGTGCCAGCAGCCGGACTGCCATAGTTGAGGACTATGGCTACACCTTC.

The V call is TRBV19, the J call TRBJ2-7; 11 nucleotides line up with TRBD1. The V and J ends lost 5 bases and 3 bases, in that order; junction bases with no gene match: 12. CDR3 length: 17 residues. Germline CDR1 and CDR2: LNHDA and SQIVND (reference sequence). CDR3 region: CASSPLGQGAIDYEQYF. DNA of the CDR3: TGTGCCAGTAGTCCCCTCGGACAGGGGGCCATCGACTACGAGCAGTACTTC.

The rearrangement uses TRBV1 and TRBJ2-7; TRBD2, as called in the table, went unchecked against the DNA. TRBV1 is a pseudogene locus. The CDR3 has 15 residues. CDR3: CTSSQPGLLAGEQYF. For the CDR3, the DNA is TGCACCAGCAGTCAACCGGGACTCCTGGCCGGCGAGCAGTACTTC.